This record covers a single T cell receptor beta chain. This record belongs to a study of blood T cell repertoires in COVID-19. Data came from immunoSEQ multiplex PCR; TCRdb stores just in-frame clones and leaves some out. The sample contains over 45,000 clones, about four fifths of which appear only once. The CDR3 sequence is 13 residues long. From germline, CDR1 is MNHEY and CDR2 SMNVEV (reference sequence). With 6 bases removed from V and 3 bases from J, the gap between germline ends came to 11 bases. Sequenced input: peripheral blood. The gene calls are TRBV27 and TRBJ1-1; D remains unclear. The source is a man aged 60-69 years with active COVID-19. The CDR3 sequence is CASRDTLDTEAFF. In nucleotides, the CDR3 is TGTGCCAGCAGAGACACCTTGGACACTGAAGCTTTCTTT.